One and the same sample provided the 6 T cell receptor beta chains below, sequenced in a study of T cell responses to AZD1222 COVID-19 vaccine. The protocol was immunoSEQ multiplex PCR, while the TCRdb copy is restricted to in-frame clones and leaves out a portion. Of 150,000 to 200,000 clones in the sample, approximately 86% were seen once. This material consisted of peripheral blood, taken 28 days after the second AZD1222 dose. Receptors were obtained from an adult who received the AZD1222 COVID-19 vaccine.

This clone appeared a few times. V is TRBV6-5 and J is TRBJ1-1, with TRBD1 matching 8 bases. The CDR3 extends over 13 amino acids. Germline values: CDR1 MNHEY, CDR2 SVGAGI. Trimming cost V 6 bases and J 6 bases; bases outside gene matches: 6. The CDR3 region has the DNA TGTGCCAGCAGGGACAGGGCACCCTCTGAAGCTTTCTTT. Translated, it gives CASRDRAPSEAFF.

In its sample, this clone was seen once. The rearrangement joins TRBV9 to TRBJ2-3; TRBD2 aligns across 7 bases. Trimming cost V 5 bases and J 1 base; bases outside gene matches: 1. Germline CDR1 is SGDLS and CDR2 is YYNGEE. CDR3 length equals 13 residues. Here the CDR3 DNA reads TGTGCCAGCAGTCGGGGGGGCACAGATACGCAGTATTTT. Its protein product is CASSRGGTDTQYF.

This chain connects TRBV2 to TRBJ1-2, with D perhaps matching TRBD1 (6 bases). V was cut by 0 bases and J by 4 bases, with 18 bases left in between. The germline gives CDR1 SNHLY, CDR2 FYNNEI. The CDR3 totals 17 residues. CDR3 bases: TGTGCCAGCAGTGAAGCGCTGAATACAGGGAGCGGCTATGGCTACACCTTC. It yields the protein CASSEALNTGSGYGYTF.

This chain joins TRBV18 and TRBJ1-2, with 8 bases matching TRBD1. V lost 4 bases, J lost 8 bases, and 12 bases stayed unmatched. Germline CDR1 is KGHSH and CDR2 is LQKENI. The CDR3 is 15 amino acids. This CDR3 is CASSLGQAQGRGYTF. CDR3 in DNA: TGTGCCAGCTCACTGGGACAGGCCCAAGGGAGAGGCTACACCTTC.

The rearrangement uses TRBV7-3 and TRBJ2-3, with a weak D call TRBD2 (6 bases). Looked up from germline, CDR1 is SGHTA and CDR2 is FQGTGA. V lost 3 bases and J lost 6, with 13 bases in between. There are 14 residues in the CDR3. CDR3 sequence: CASSFTSPPDTQYF. CDR3 bases: TGTGCCAGCAGCTTTACTAGCCCTCCGGATACGCAGTATTTT.

This CDR3 is CASSLPGLGGYTF. The DNA of the CDR3 is TGTGCCAGCAGTTTACCAGGGTTGGGGGGCTACACCTTC. The rearrangement joins TRBV28 to TRBJ1-2; maybe TRBD1 (5 bases). CDR3 length equals 13 residues. Germline V CDR1 and CDR2: MDHEN, SYDVKM. The V and J ends lost 2 bases and 8 bases respectively, with 12 bases between them.